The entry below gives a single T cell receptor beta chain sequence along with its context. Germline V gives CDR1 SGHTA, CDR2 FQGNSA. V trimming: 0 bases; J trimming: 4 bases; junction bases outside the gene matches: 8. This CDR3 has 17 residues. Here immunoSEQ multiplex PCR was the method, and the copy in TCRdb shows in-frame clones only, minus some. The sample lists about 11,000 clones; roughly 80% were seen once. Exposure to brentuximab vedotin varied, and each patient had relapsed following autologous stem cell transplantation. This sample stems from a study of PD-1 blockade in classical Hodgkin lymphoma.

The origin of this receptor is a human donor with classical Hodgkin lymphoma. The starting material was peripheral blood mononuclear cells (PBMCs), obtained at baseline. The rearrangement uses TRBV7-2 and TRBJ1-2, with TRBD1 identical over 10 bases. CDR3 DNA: TGTGCCAGCAGCTTAGCCCCGACAGGGGGCAGCTTCTATGGCTACACCTTC. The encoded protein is CASSLAPTGGSFYGYTF. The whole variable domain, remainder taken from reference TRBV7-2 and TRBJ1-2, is GAGVSQSPSNKVTEKGKDVELRCDPISGHTALYWYRQSLGQGLEFLIYFQGNSAPDKSGLPSDRFSAERTGGSVSTLTIQRTQQEDSAVYLCASSLAPTGGSFYGYTFGSGTRLTVV.